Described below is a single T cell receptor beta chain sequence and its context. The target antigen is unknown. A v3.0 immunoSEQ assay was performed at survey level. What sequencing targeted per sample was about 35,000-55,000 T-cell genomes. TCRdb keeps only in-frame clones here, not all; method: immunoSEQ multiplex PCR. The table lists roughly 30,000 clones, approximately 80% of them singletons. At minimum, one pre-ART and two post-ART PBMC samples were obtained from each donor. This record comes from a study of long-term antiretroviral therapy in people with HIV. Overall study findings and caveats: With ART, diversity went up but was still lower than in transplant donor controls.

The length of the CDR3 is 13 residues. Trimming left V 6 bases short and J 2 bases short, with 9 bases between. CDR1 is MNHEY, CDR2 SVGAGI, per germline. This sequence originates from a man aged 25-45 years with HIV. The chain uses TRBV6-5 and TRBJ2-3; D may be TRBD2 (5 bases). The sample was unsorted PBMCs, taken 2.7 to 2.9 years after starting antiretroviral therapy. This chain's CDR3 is CASRMDSTDTQYF. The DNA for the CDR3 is TGTGCCAGCAGAATGGACTCCACAGATACGCAGTATTTT.